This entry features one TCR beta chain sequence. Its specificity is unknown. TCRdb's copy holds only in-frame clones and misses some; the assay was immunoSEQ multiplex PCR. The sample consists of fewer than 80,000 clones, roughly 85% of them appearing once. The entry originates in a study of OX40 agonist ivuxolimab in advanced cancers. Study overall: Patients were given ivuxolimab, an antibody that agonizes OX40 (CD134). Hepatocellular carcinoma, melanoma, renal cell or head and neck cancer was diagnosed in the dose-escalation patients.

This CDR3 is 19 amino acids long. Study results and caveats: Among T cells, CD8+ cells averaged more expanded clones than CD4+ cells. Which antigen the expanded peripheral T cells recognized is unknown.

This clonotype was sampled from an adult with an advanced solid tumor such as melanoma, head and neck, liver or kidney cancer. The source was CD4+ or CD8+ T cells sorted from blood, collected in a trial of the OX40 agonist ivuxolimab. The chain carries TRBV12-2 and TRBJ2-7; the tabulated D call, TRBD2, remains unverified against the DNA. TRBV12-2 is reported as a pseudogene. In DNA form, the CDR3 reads TGTGCAAGTCGCTTATTTTCCTCTAGCGGGAGGCGAAAACCCTACGAGCAGTACTTC. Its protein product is CASRLFSSSGRRKPYEQYF.